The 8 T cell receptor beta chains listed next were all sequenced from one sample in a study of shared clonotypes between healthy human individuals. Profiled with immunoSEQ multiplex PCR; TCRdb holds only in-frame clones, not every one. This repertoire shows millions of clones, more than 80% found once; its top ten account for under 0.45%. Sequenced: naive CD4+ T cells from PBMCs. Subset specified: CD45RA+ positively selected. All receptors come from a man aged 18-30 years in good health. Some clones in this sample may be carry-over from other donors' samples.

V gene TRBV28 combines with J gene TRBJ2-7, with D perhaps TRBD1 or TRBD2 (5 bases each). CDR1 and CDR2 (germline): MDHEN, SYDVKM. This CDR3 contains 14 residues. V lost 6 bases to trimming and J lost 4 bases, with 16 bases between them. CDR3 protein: CASRNTGTSYEQYF. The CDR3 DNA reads TGTGCCAGCAGAAACACTGGGACCTCGTACGAGCAGTACTTC.

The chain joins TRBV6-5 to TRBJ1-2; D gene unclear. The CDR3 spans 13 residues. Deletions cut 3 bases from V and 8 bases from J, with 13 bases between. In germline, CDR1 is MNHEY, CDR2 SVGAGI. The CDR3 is CASSYGSTEGYTF. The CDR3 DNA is TGTGCCAGCAGTTATGGGAGTACGGAGGGCTACACCTTC.

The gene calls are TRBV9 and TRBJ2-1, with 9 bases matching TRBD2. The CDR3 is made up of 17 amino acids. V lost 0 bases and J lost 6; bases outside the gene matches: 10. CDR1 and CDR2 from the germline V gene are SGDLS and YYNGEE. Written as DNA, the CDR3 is TGTGCCAGCAGCGTAGTGGCTGGGACTAGCATTTCCAATGAGCAGTTCTTC. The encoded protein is CASSVVAGTSISNEQFF.

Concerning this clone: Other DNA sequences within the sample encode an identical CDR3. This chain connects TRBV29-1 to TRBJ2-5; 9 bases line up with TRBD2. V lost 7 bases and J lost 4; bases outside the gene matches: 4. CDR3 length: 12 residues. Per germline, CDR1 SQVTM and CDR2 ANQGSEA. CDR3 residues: CSGGRAGETQYF. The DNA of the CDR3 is TGCAGCGGCGGGAGGGCCGGAGAGACCCAGTACTTC.

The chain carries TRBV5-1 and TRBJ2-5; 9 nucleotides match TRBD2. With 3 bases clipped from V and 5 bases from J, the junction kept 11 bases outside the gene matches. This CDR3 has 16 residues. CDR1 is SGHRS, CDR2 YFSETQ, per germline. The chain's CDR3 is CASSSRPSGTGETQYF. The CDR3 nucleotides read TGCGCCAGCAGCTCCCGCCCTAGCGGGACCGGGGAGACCCAGTACTTC.

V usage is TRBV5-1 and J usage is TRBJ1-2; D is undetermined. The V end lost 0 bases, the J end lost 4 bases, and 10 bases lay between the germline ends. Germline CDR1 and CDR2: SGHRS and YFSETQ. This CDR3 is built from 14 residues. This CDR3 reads CASSLEPHPYGYTF. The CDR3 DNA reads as TGCGCCAGCAGCTTGGAACCGCATCCCTATGGCTACACCTTC.

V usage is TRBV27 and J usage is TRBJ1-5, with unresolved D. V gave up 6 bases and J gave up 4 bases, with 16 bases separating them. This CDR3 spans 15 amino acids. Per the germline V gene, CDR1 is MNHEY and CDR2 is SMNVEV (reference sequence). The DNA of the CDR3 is TGTGCCAGCAGCCCTTTAAGGACGTCTAATCAGCCCCAGCATTTT. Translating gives CASSPLRTSNQPQHF.

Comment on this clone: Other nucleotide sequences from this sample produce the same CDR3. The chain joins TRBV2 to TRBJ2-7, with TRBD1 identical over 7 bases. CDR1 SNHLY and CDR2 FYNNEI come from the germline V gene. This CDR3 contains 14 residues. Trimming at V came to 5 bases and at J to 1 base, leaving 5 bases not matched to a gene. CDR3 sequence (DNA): TGTGCCAGCAGTATAGGACAGGCGTCCTACGAGCAGTACTTC. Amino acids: CASSIGQASYEQYF.